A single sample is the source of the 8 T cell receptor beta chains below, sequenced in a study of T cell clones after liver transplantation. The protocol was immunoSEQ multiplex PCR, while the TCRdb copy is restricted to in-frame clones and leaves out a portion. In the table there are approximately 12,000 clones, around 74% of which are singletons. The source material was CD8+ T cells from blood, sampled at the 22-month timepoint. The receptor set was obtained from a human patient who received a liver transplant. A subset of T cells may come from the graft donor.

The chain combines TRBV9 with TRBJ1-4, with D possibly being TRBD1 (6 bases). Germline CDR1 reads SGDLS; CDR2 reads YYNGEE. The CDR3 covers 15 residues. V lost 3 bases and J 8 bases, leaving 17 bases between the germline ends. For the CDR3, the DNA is TGTGCCAGCAGCGAGTGGACAGCCGGGAAGGAAAAACTGTTTTTT. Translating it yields CASSEWTAGKEKLFF.

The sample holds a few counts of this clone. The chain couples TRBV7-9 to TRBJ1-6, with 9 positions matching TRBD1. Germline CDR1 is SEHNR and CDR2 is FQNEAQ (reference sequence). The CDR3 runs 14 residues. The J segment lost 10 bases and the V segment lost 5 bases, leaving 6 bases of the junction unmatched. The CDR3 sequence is CASSPGQGGSPLHF. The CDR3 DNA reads TGTGCCAGCAGCCCGGGACAGGGCGGCTCACCCCTCCACTTT.

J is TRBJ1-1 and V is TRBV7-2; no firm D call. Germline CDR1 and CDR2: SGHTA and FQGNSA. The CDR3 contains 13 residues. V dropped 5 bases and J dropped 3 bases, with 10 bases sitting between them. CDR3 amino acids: CASSDRPDTEAFF. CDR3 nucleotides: TGTGCCAGCAGCGATAGACCTGACACTGAAGCTTTCTTT.

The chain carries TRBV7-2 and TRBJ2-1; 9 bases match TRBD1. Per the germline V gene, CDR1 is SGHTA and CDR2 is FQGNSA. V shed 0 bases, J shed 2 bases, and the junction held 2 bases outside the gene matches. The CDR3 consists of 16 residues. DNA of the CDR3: TGTGCCAGCAGCTTAGCGAGGGACAGGGCCTACAATGAGCAGTTCTTC. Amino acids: CASSLARDRAYNEQFF.

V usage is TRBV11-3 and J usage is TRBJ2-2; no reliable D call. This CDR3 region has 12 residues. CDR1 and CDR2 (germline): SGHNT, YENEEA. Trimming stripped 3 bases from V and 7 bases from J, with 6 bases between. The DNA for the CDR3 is TGTGCCAGCAGCTTGGCAAACGGGGAGCTGTTTTTT. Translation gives CASSLANGELFF. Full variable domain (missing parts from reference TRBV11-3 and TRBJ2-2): EAGVVQSPRYKIIEKKQPVAFWCNPISGHNTLYWYLQNLGQGPELLIRYENEEAVDDSQLPKDRFSAERLKGVDSTLKIQPAELGDSAVYLCASSLANGELFFGEGSRLTVL.

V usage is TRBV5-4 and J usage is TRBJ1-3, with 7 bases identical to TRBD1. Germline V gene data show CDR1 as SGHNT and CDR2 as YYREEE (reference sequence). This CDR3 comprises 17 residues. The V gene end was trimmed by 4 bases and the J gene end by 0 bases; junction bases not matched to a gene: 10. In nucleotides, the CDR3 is TGTGCCAGCAGCGATTGGGACAGACCTTACTCTGGAAACACCATATATTTT. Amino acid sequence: CASSDWDRPYSGNTIYF.

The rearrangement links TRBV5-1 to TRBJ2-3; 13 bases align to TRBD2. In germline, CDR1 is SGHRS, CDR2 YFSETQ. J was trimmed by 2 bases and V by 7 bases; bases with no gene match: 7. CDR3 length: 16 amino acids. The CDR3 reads CASSYGLAGDTDTQYF. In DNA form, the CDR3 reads TGCGCCAGCTCCTACGGACTAGCGGGGGACACAGATACGCAGTATTTT.

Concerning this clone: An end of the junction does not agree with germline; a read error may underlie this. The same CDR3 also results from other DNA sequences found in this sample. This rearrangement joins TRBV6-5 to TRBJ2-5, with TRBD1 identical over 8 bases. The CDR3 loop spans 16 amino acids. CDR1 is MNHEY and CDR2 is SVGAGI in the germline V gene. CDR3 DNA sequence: TGTGCTAGCAGTTCCGCTACCAGGGGGCAGGGAGAGACCCAGTACTTC. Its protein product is CASSSATRGQGETQYF.